The text below deals with one T cell receptor (beta chain). There is no known antigen for this receptor. No base qualities exist here, and no much larger clone lies one base off it. This entry is derived from a study of blood T cell repertoires in COVID-19 (dated by TCRdb to 2020 to 2021). Looking at the study overall: Samples from collaborators originated in the United States, Italy and Spain and spanned both the acute and convalescent phases of COVID-19. The repertoires were released in a freely available public database intended as a resource for research on the immune response to SARS-CoV-2. The dataset comprised deeply sampled blood TCRbeta repertoires from subjects exposed to, actively infected with, or recovered from COVID-19. The prospective study material was composed of cDNA or gDNA derived from T cells, B-cell-depleted T cells, or PBMCs. A de-identified subject ID, COVID-19 status, age in years and sex were almost always included in the sample metadata. Samples came from the ongoing ImmuneRACE study (first 160 participants) plus 1,254 subjects from 6 global collaborators. Where HLA class I and class II types were available, the types were taken from metadata supplied by the sample provider, not from assay-based typing. General findings and caveats noted by the study authors: Clinical and demographic metadata were provided uncurated, with the amount varying by source and participant.

TCRbeta CDR3 regions were amplified from genomic DNA by means of the immunoSEQ Assay, a bias-controlled multiplex PCR. Processing in the source paper ran as follows. The number of nucleated cells in each sample was estimated by amplification of reference gene primers within the assay. To quantify the absolute abundance of each unique TCRbeta CDR3 rearrangement, sequence reads were collapsed and filtered. For each sample, productive Simpson clonality was calculated as the square root of Simpson's diversity index across productive rearrangements. What TCRdb holds here is the immuneACCESS table cut down to in-frame rearrangements. Part of the clones is not present; checked against another copy, under half of the missing clones reflect an unresolved V gene, and the others are unexplained. Clone size and the V and J calls come from that table; the DNA yielded D and trimming. The sample table shows roughly 45,000 clones, and 70% to 90% are seen once. The ten largest account for about 8.6% of the sample.

Whole blood was collected in K2EDTA tubes by collaborating institutions according to the institutions' own protocols. Collaborator samples were shipped for TCRbeta analysis as frozen whole blood, isolated PBMCs, or DNA extracted from either sample type. Sequencing was performed on peripheral blood. The source of this sequence is a man between 60 and 75 years old with active COVID-19.

The CDR3 here reads CASRLAGELFF. The DNA sequence is TGTGCCAGTAGACTAGCCGGGGAGCTGTTTTTT. This chain joins TRBV27 to TRBJ2-2, and the D gene may be TRBD2, 6 bases matching. The germline ends are 8 bases apart after V is trimmed by 9 bases and J by 6 bases. The CDR3 spans 11 residues, from the cysteine through the phenylalanine. Just the 33-base CDR3 DNA is kept, in frame starting at base 1. From the germline V gene (reference sequence), CDR1 is MNHEY and CDR2 is SMNVEV.